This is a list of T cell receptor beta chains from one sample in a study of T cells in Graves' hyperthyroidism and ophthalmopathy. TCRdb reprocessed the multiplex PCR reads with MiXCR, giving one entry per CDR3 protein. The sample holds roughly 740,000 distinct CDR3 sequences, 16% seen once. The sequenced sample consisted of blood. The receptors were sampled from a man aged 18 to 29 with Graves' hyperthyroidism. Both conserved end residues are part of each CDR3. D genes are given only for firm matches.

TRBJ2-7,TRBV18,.,CASSPPGRSRGPSYEQYF
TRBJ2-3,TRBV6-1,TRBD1,CASSAFGTGATDTQYF
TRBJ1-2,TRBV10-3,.,CAISELAGSGGYTF
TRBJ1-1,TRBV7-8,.,CASGGTNAEAFF
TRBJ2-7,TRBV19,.,CASREAHEQYF
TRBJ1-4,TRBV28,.,CASSLPGEKLFF
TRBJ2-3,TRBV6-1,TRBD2,CASSYFPSGRAWDTQYF
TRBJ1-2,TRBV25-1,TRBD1,CASSESRDRGIYGYTF
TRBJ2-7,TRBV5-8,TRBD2,CASSLPSGDTYEQYF
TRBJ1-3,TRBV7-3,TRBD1,CASSLAGTGSGNTIYF
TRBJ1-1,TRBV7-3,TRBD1,CASSPTHRGSTEAFF
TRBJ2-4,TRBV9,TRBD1,CASSVGTGIPGAKNIQYF
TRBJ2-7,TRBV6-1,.,CASSLGFSNTYEQYF
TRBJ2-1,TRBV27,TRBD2,CASSPRAGVRHNEQFF
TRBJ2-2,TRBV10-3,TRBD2,CAIQSLAGGPGTGELFF
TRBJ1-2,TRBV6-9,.,CASSYLGGGGYTF
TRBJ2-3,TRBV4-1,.,CASSRNSGSTDTQYF
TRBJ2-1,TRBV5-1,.,CASSFSESIGNEQFF
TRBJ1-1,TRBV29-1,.,CSVDPGRGPEAFF
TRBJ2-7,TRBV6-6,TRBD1,CASSYSGQGSYEQYF
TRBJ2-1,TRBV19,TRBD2,CASSPGLEYNEQFF
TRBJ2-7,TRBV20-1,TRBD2,CSARPPSPASGGTYEQYF
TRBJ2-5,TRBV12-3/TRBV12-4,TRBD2,CASSFGGTRLETQYF
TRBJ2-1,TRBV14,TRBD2,CASSQVPGRAYHEQFF
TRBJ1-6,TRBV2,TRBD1,CASKGTGYQVGSPLHF